A selection of T cell receptor beta chains follows, all from one sample in a study of shared clonotypes between healthy human individuals. Produced via immunoSEQ multiplex PCR; TCRdb's table is partial and in-frame only. The sample has around 690,000 clones, around 91% seen once; the top ten hold 34%. The source material was memory CD8+ T cells from PBMCs. Receptors originate from a man younger than 35 in good health. Some clones in this sample may be carry-over from other donors' samples. Both conserved end residues are part of each CDR3. The D gene is left open where the match is weak. Rows give clone size only sometimes, using once, few, many, or a class for an expanded clone.

j_call	clone_size	v_call	d_call	cdr3_aa	cdr3_nt
TRBJ2-7	.	TRBV11-2	.	CASSIGRTEQYF	TGTGCCAGCAGCATCGGACGGACGGAGCAGTACTTC
TRBJ1-5	.	TRBV27	TRBD1	CATDPTGGGSGQPQHF	TGTGCCACTGACCCCACGGGAGGGGGCAGCGGTCAGCCCCAGCATTTT
TRBJ2-5	.	TRBV19	TRBD1	CASSPGTGGAETQYF	TGTGCCAGTAGTCCCGGGACAGGGGGAGCGGAGACCCAGTACTTC
TRBJ2-2	.	TRBV19	.	CASSMRRGTGELFF	TGTGCCAGTAGTATGAGGAGGGGGACCGGGGAGCTGTTTTTT
TRBJ1-6	.	TRBV4-1	.	CASRGESSYNSPLHF	TGCGCCAGCCGTGGGGAGAGCTCCTATAATTCACCCCTCCACTTT
TRBJ2-7	.	TRBV6-1	.	CASSGRGQSYEQYF	TGTGCCAGCAGCGGGAGGGGGCAGAGCTACGAGCAGTACTTC
TRBJ2-1	.	TRBV5-5	.	CASSLDVASYRHEQFF	TGTGCCAGCAGCCTGGATGTGGCTAGCTACAGGCATGAGCAGTTCTTC
TRBJ1-3	.	TRBV7-2	.	CASSFDTLGRNTIYF	TGTGCCAGCAGCTTCGACACTCTCGGGAGAAACACCATATATTTT
TRBJ2-7	.	TRBV28	.	CASSPDSREQYF	TGTGCCAGCAGTCCGGACAGTCGGGAGCAGTACTTC
TRBJ1-5	.	TRBV7-9	.	CASSLEVGQPQHF	TGTGCCAGCAGCTTAGAAGTCGGGCAGCCCCAGCATTTT
TRBJ2-1	.	TRBV7-6	TRBD2	CASSYRGTRPHNEQFF	TGTGCCAGCAGCTACCGCGGGACTAGACCCCACAATGAGCAGTTCTTC
TRBJ2-3	.	TRBV2	.	CASSEAAVRTDTQYF	TGTGCCAGCAGTGAAGCTGCGGTACGCACAGATACGCAGTATTTT
TRBJ2-3	.	TRBV7-6	.	CASSLGGMRSTDTQYF	TGTGCCAGCAGCTTAGGTGGCATGCGGAGCACAGATACGCAGTATTTT
TRBJ2-7	.	TRBV10-3	.	CAISESDSHSYEQYF	TGTGCCATCAGTGAGTCTGACAGCCACTCCTACGAGCAGTACTTC
TRBJ2-1	.	TRBV7-9	TRBD2	CASSLDQAGVPWNEQFF	TGTGCCAGCAGCTTAGATCAAGCGGGAGTCCCTTGGAATGAGCAGTTCTTC
TRBJ2-2	.	TRBV19	TRBD1	CASSMGQGLSAGELFF	TGTGCCAGTAGTATGGGACAGGGATTGTCGGCCGGGGAGCTGTTTTTT
TRBJ1-5	.	TRBV19	.	CASSIDSYSNQPQHF	TGTGCCAGTAGTATCGACAGCTATAGCAATCAGCCCCAGCATTTT
TRBJ1-2	.	TRBV4-1	.	CASSQDRQGDLYGYTF	TGCGCCAGCAGCCAAGACAGGCAGGGAGACCTCTATGGCTACACCTTC
TRBJ2-3	.	TRBV27	TRBD1	CASSFYRGGLDTQYF	TGTGCCAGCAGTTTTTATCGAGGGGGCCTAGATACGCAGTATTTT
TRBJ1-1	once	TRBV6-6	.	CASSYSEGNTEAFF	TGTGCCAGCAGTTACTCTGAGGGGAACACTGAAGCTTTCTTT
TRBJ2-5	.	TRBV21-1	.	CASSSPGGVQETQYF	TGTGCCAGCAGCTCCCCGGGGGGCGTACAAGAGACCCAGTACTTC
TRBJ2-1	.	TRBV12-2	.	CASRLGTSESSYNEQFF	TGTGCAAGTCGCCTCGGGACTAGCGAAAGCTCCTACAATGAGCAGTTCTTC
TRBJ2-1	.	TRBV27	.	CASSPGGMLFNEQFF	TGTGCCAGCAGTCCGGGTGGGATGCTTTTTAATGAGCAGTTCTTC
TRBJ2-5	.	TRBV15	.	CATSRPGEETQYF	TGTGCCACCAGCAGACCAGGGGAAGAGACCCAGTACTTC
TRBJ2-7	.	TRBV27	.	CASSYSQGPVGYEQYF	TGTGCCAGCAGTTACTCCCAGGGGCCGGTAGGCTACGAGCAGTACTTC
TRBJ1-2	.	TRBV7-2	TRBD1	CASSSIDRGYGYTF	TGTGCCAGCAGCTCCATCGACAGGGGCTATGGCTACACCTTC
TRBJ2-5	.	TRBV27	TRBD2	CASSIRLAGGQETQYF	TGTGCCAGCAGTATTAGACTAGCGGGAGGTCAAGAGACCCAGTACTTC
TRBJ1-2	.	TRBV5-6	.	CASSLEGSGVLGYTF	TGTGCCAGCAGCTTGGAGGGGTCAGGGGTGTTGGGCTACACCTTC
TRBJ2-7	once	TRBV28	.	CASSLSPKQGRGYEQYF	TGTGCCAGCAGTTTATCCCCTAAACAGGGAAGGGGCTACGAGCAGTACTTC
TRBJ1-5	.	TRBV7-9	TRBD1	CASSLGTGEGQPQHF	TGTGCCAGCAGCCTAGGGACAGGGGAGGGTCAGCCCCAGCATTTT
TRBJ2-1	.	TRBV19	TRBD1	CASRGQGGSLYNEQFF	TGTGCCAGTCGAGGACAGGGCGGATCCCTATACAATGAGCAGTTCTTC
TRBJ1-4	.	TRBV30	.	CAWSGTPATNEKLFF	TGTGCCTGGAGCGGGACCCCAGCAACTAATGAAAAACTGTTTTTT
TRBJ2-7	.	TRBV10-3	TRBD2	CAISESSSGAYEQYF	TGTGCCATCAGTGAGTCGTCTAGCGGGGCCTACGAGCAGTACTTC
TRBJ2-7	once	TRBV30	.	CAWAAGLEQYF	TGTGCCTGGGCCGCCGGGCTCGAGCAGTACTTC
TRBJ2-7	.	TRBV28	.	CASSSHLQSSYEQYF	TGTGCCAGCAGTTCCCACTTACAGAGCTCCTACGAGCAGTACTTC
TRBJ2-1	.	TRBV7-2	.	CASSSPTATYNEQFF	TGTGCCAGCAGCTCTCCGACTGCTACCTACAATGAGCAGTTCTTC
TRBJ2-3	.	TRBV28	.	CASSSRGGAIDTQYF	TGTGCCAGCAGTTCCCGAGGGGGGGCCATAGATACGCAGTATTTT
TRBJ2-5	.	TRBV27	TRBD2	CASRTILAGVGETQYF	TGTGCCAGCAGGACGATACTAGCGGGAGTGGGAGAGACCCAGTACTTC
TRBJ2-7	.	TRBV27	.	CASSFRASVPDEQYF	TGTGCCAGCAGTTTTAGGGCTAGCGTACCGGACGAGCAGTACTTC
TRBJ1-2	.	TRBV29-1	.	CSVVGDVGYTF	TGCAGCGTTGTAGGGGACGTAGGCTACACCTTC
TRBJ2-1	.	TRBV18	.	CASSLDTSSYNEQFF	TGTGCCAGCTCACTCGACACGAGCTCCTACAATGAGCAGTTCTTC
TRBJ1-2	.	TRBV29-1	TRBD1	CSGRTGAYGYTF	TGCAGCGGCAGGACAGGGGCCTATGGCTACACCTTC
TRBJ1-5	.	TRBV7-9	.	CASSLGAGGKPQHF	TGTGCCAGCAGCTTAGGTGCAGGAGGAAAGCCCCAGCATTTT
TRBJ2-7	.	TRBV2	TRBD1	CASSAGPLDRTYEQYF	TGTGCCAGCAGTGCCGGGCCCTTGGACAGGACCTACGAGCAGTACTTC
TRBJ2-1	.	TRBV19	.	CASSIGSSYNEQFF	TGTGCCAGTAGTATAGGCAGCTCCTACAATGAGCAGTTCTTC
TRBJ2-7	.	TRBV9	.	CASSVAGRGEQYF	TGTGCCAGCAGCGTAGCGGGTCGAGGGGAGCAGTACTTC
TRBJ2-7	.	TRBV6-5	.	CASRYLQDMTSYEQYF	TGTGCCAGCAGGTACTTACAGGACATGACCTCCTACGAGCAGTACTTC
TRBJ2-1	.	TRBV19	.	CASSIGTSSYNEQFF	TGTGCCAGTAGTATAGGGACAAGCTCCTACAATGAGCAGTTCTTC
TRBJ2-1	.	TRBV10-1	.	CASSARTGYNEQFF	TGCGCCAGCAGTGCCCGTACAGGGTACAATGAGCAGTTCTTC